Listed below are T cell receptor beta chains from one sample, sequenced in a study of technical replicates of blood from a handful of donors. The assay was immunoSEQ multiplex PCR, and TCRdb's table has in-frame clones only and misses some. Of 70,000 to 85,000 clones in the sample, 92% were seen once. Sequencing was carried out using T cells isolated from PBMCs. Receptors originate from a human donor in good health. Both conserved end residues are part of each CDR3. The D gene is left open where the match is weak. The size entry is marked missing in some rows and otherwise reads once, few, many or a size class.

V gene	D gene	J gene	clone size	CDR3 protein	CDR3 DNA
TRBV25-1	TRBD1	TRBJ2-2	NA	CASSGQGAPGELFF	TGTGCCAGCAGTGGCCAGGGGGCCCCCGGGGAGCTGTTTTTT
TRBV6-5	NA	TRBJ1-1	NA	CASSYEAEVEAFF	TGTGCCAGCAGTTACGAGGCCGAGGTCGAAGCTTTCTTT
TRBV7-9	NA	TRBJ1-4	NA	CASSLGTADEKLFF	TGTGCCAGCAGCTTAGGGACAGCGGATGAAAAACTGTTTTTT
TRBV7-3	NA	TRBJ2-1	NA	CASSLTVSPGPYNEQFF	TGTGCCAGCAGCTTAACGGTTTCTCCAGGGCCCTACAATGAGCAGTTCTTC
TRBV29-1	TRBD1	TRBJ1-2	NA	CSVPGQGSLGYTF	TGCAGCGTCCCGGGACAGGGGAGTTTGGGCTACACCTTC
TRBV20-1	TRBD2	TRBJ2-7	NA	CSARTSAEQYF	TGCAGCGCACGGACTAGCGCCGAGCAGTACTTC
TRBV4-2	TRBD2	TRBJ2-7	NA	CASSQGRGLVSYEQYF	TGTGCCAGCAGCCAAGGTCGGGGACTAGTAAGCTACGAGCAGTACTTC
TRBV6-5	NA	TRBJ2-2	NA	CASRQTPGHGELFF	TGTGCCAGCAGGCAGACACCCGGTCACGGGGAGCTGTTTTTT
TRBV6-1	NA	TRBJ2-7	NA	CASSEGSQGTYEQYF	TGTGCCAGCAGTGAAGGATCACAGGGTACTTACGAGCAGTACTTC
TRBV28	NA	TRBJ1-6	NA	CASSTGSSPLHF	TGTGCCAGCAGTACAGGGAGTTCACCCCTCCACTTT
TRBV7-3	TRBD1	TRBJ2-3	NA	CASSLRTGTTDTQYF	TGTGCCAGCAGCTTAAGGACAGGGACCACAGATACGCAGTATTTT
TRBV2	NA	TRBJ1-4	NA	CASSEPPDYSNEKLFF	TGTGCCAGCAGTGAACCGCCGGACTACTCAAATGAAAAACTGTTTTTT
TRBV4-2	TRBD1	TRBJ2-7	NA	CASSQEGQGGYEQYF	TGTGCCAGCAGCCAAGAGGGACAGGGTGGCTACGAGCAGTACTTC
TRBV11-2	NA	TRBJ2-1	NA	CASSPVYNEQFF	TGTGCCAGCAGCCCTGTCTACAATGAGCAGTTCTTC
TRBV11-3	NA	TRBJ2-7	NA	CASSPSYEQYF	TGTGCCAGCAGCCCTTCCTACGAGCAGTACTTC
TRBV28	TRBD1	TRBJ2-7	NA	CASSLRQGGEKYF	TGTGCCAGCAGTTTGAGACAGGGGGGAGAAAAATACTTC
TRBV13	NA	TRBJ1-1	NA	CASSQAGGNTEAFF	TGTGCCAGCAGCCAAGCGGGGGGGAACACTGAAGCTTTCTTT
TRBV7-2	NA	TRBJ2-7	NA	CASSAQGYEQYF	TGTGCCAGCAGCGCCCAGGGATACGAGCAGTACTTC
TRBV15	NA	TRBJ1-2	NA	CATSRGPLGYGYTF	TGTGCCACCAGCAGAGGTCCCCTAGGTTATGGCTACACCTTC
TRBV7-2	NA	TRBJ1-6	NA	CASSWDTRVSPLHF	TGTGCCAGCAGCTGGGACACTAGGGTTTCACCCCTCCACTTT
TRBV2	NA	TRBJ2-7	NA	CASRGAAREQYF	TGTGCCAGCAGGGGAGCGGCGAGAGAGCAGTACTTC
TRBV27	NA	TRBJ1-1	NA	CASSGQRDTQEAFF	TGTGCCAGCAGTGGACAACGGGACACCCAAGAAGCTTTCTTT
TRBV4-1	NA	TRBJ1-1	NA	CASSQFEGVLEAFF	TGCGCCAGCAGCCAATTCGAGGGGGTACTTGAAGCTTTCTTT
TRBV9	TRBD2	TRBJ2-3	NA	CASSVTGTRVSDTQYF	TGTGCCAGCAGCGTCACCGGGACTAGAGTATCAGATACGCAGTATTTT
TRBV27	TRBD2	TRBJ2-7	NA	CASSLYGAGGTYEQYF	TGTGCCAGCAGTTTATATGGCGCGGGGGGGACCTACGAGCAGTACTTC
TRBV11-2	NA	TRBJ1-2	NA	CASSLGHRPWGYTF	TGTGCCAGCAGCTTAGGACACAGGCCCTGGGGCTACACCTTC
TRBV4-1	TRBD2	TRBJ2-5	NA	CASRSSGQETQYF	TGCGCCAGCAGGTCTAGCGGACAAGAGACCCAGTACTTC
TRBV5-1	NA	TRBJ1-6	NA	CASSQTVSSYNSPLHF	TGCGCCAGCAGCCAGACTGTGAGCTCCTATAATTCACCCCTCCACTTT
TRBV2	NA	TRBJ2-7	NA	CASSARAGTPLREQYF	TGTGCCAGCAGCGCCCGAGCAGGAACCCCCTTACGCGAGCAGTACTTC
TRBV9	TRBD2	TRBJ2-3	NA	CASSVVASGGGRADTQYF	TGTGCCAGCAGCGTAGTGGCTAGCGGGGGGGGTCGGGCAGATACGCAGTATTTT
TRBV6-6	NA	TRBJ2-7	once	CASSPLTGEPYEQYF	TGTGCCAGCAGCCCCCTCACGGGAGAGCCCTACGAGCAGTACTTC
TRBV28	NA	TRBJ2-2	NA	CASTSTGELFF	TGTGCCAGTACTAGCACCGGGGAGCTGTTTTTT
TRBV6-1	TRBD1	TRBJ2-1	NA	CASSVTGAEQFF	TGTGCCAGCAGTGTGACAGGGGCTGAGCAGTTCTTC
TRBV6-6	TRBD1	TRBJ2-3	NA	CASSYRTGDTDTQYF	TGTGCCAGCAGTTACCGGACAGGGGACACAGATACGCAGTATTTT
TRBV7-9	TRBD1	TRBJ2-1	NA	CASSDYRGSYNEQFF	TGTGCCAGCAGCGATTACAGGGGTTCCTACAATGAGCAGTTCTTC
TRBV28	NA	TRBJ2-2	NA	CASSPTGNTGELFF	TGTGCCAGCAGCCCTACAGGGAACACCGGGGAGCTGTTTTTT
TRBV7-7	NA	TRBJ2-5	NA	CASSLLRGAQETQYF	TGTGCTAGCAGCTTACTTCGGGGGGCCCAAGAGACCCAGTACTTC
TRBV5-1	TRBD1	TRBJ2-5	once	CAILQGAVQKETQYF	TGCGCCATCCTACAGGGGGCAGTTCAAAAAGAGACCCAGTACTTC
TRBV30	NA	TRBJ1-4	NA	CAWRGRGKLFF	TGTGCCTGGAGGGGAAGGGGGAAACTGTTTTTT
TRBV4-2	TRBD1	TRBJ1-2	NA	CASSQDMGQINYGYTF	TGTGCCAGCAGCCAAGATATGGGACAGATTAACTATGGCTACACCTTC
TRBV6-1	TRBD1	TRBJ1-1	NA	CASTGQGNTEAFF	TGTGCCAGCACGGGACAGGGGAACACTGAAGCTTTCTTT
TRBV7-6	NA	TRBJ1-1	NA	CASRDSRLGNTEAFF	TGTGCCAGCAGAGACAGCCGCCTGGGGAACACTGAAGCTTTCTTT
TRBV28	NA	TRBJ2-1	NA	CASRDKEQFF	TGTGCCAGCAGAGACAAAGAGCAGTTCTTC
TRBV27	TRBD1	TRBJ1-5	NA	CASSLMTGNQPQHF	TGTGCCAGCAGTTTAATGACAGGGAATCAGCCCCAGCATTTT
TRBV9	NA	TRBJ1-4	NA	CASSVAGGGTAIEKLFF	TGTGCCAGCAGCGTAGCCGGTGGGGGCACGGCGATAGAAAAACTGTTTTTT
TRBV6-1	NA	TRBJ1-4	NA	CASTTGQRREKLFF	TGTGCCAGCACCACGGGACAACGTCGGGAAAAACTGTTTTTT
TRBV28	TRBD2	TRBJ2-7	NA	CASSLRLAGILVDEQYF	TGTGCCAGCAGTTTGCGGCTAGCGGGAATCCTTGTGGACGAGCAGTACTTC
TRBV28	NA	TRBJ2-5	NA	CASLGLGGTETQYF	TGTGCCAGCTTAGGGTTAGGGGGTACGGAGACCCAGTACTTC
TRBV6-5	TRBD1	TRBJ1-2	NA	CASSYGQGTDYGYTF	TGTGCCAGCAGTTACGGACAGGGGACTGACTATGGCTACACCTTC
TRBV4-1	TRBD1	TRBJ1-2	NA	CASSLRDSEMLSYGYTF	TGCGCCAGCAGCTTACGGGACAGTGAGATGCTATCCTATGGCTACACCTTC
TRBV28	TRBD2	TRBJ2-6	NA	CASVPGGSGANVLTF	TGTGCCAGCGTCCCGGGGGGCTCTGGGGCCAACGTCCTGACTTTC
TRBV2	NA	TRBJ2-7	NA	CASKEGYEQYF	TGTGCCAGCAAGGAGGGCTACGAGCAGTACTTC
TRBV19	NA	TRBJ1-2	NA	CASRTGIYGYTF	TGTGCCAGCCGAACAGGGATCTATGGCTACACCTTC
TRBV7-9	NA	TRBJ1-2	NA	CASSKGRGAPAGSDGYTF	TGTGCCAGCAGCAAAGGACGAGGGGCTCCAGCGGGGAGTGATGGCTACACCTTC
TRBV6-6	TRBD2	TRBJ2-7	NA	CASSYSAGGSYEQYF	TGTGCCAGCAGTTACTCGGCGGGAGGCTCCTACGAGCAGTACTTC